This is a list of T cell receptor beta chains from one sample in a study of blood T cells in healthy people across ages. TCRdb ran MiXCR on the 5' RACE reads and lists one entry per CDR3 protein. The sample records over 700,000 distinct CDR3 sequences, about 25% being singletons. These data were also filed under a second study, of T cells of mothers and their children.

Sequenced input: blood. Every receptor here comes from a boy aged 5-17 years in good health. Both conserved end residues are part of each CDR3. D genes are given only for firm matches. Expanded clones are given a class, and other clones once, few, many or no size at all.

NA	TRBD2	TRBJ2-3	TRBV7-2	CASSPRWSGRGDTQYF	TGTGCCAGCAGCCCCCGATGGAGCGGGAGAGGAGATACGCAGTATTTT
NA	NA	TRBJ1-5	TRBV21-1	CASSKRGSGSADTQHF	TGTGCCAGCAGCAAAAGGGGGAGCGGGAGTGCAGATACGCAGCATTTT
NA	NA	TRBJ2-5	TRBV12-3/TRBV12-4	CASSLSIGGGKETQYF	TGTGCCAGCAGTTTGTCCATAGGGGGGGGAAAAGAGACCCAGTACTTC
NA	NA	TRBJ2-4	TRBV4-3	CASSQEIHGVGLNIQYF	TGCGCCAGCAGCCAAGAAATTCACGGGGTAGGACTGAACATTCAGTACTTC
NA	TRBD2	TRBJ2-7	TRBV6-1	CASSLFYREGSYEQYF	TGTGCCAGCAGTCTTTTCTACCGGGAGGGCTCCTACGAGCAGTACTTC
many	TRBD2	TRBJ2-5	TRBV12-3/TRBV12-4	CASSGGGPAQYF	TGTGCCAGCAGTGGGGGAGGGCCGGCCCAGTACTTC
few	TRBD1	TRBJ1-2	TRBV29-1	CSVDGTGGSVSGYTF	TGCAGCGTTGACGGGACAGGGGGCTCGGTGAGTGGCTACACCTTC
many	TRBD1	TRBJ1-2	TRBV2	CASSRSRQGGYTF	TGTGCCAGCAGCCGCTCTCGACAGGGCGGCTACACCTTC
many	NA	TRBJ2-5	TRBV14	CASSLRRDPETQYF	TGTGCCAGCAGCCTTCGCCGGGACCCAGAGACCCAGTACTTC
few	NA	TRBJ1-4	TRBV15	CATSREGTYNEKLFF	TGTGCCACCAGCAGAGAAGGGACGTACAATGAAAAACTGTTTTTT
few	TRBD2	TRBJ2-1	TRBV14	CASSQGTKSYNEQFF	TGTGCCAGCAGCCAGGGGACTAAATCGTACAATGAGCAGTTCTTC
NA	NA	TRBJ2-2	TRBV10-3	CAISGILDTGELFF	TGCGCCATCAGCGGAATACTGGACACCGGGGAGCTGTTTTTT
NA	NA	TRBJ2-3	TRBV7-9	CASSLRSSGSTDTQYF	TGTGCCAGCAGCTTACGCAGTAGCGGTAGCACAGATACGCAGTATTTT
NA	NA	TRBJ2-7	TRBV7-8	CASSPLDGSSYEQYF	TGTGCCAGCAGCCCCCTCGATGGGAGCTCCTACGAGCAGTACTTC
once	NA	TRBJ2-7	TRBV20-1	CSASGAWSSYEQYF	TGCAGTGCTAGTGGGGCGTGGAGCTCCTACGAGCAGTACTTC
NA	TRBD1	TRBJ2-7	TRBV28	CASSFSFGTGVYEQYF	TGTGCCAGCAGTTTTAGCTTTGGGACAGGGGTTTACGAGCAGTACTTC
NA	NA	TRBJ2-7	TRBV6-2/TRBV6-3	CASSFDTSKPGQLSYEQYF	TGTGCCAGCAGTTTCGACACCTCAAAACCGGGACAACTTTCCTACGAGCAGTACTTC
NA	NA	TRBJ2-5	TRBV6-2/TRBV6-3	CASSYGMKYF	TGTGCCAGCAGTTACGGGATGAAGTACTTC
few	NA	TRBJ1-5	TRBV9	CASSAGYSNQPQHF	TGTGCCAGCAGCGCAGGGTATAGCAATCAGCCCCAGCATTTT
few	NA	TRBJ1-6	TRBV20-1	CSAPLQRDYNSPLHF	TGCAGTGCTCCCTTACAGAGAGACTATAATTCACCCCTCCACTTT
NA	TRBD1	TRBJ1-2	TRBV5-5	CASSSRDRSDYGYTF	TGTGCCAGCAGCTCCCGGGACAGGAGTGACTATGGCTACACCTTC
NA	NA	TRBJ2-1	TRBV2	CASRGLEQFF	TGTGCCAGCAGGGGACTTGAGCAGTTCTTC
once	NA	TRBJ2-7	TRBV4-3	CASSPSMDLGAPYEQYF	TGCGCCAGCAGCCCTTCGATGGATCTGGGGGCACCCTACGAGCAGTACTTC
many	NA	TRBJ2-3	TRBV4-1	CASSQVRDTQYF	TGTGCCAGCAGCCAAGTGCGAGATACGCAGTATTTT
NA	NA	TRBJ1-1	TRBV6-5	CASSSKGVADMNTEAFF	TGTGCCAGCAGTTCGAAGGGGGTAGCAGACATGAACACTGAAGCTTTCTTT
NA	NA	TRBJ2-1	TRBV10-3	CAISPSLDEQFF	TGTGCCATCAGTCCCTCCTTAGATGAGCAGTTCTTC
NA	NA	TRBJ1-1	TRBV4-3	CASSQEMNREAFF	TGCGCCAGCAGCCAAGAGATGAACAGGGAAGCTTTCTTT
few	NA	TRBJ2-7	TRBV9	CASSVDGFSYEQYF	TGTGCCAGCAGCGTAGACGGGTTCAGTTACGAGCAGTACTTC
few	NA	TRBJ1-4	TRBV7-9	CASSHHGMEGGEKLFF	TGTGCCAGCAGCCATCACGGCATGGAAGGAGGTGAAAAACTGTTTTTT
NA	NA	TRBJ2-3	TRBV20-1	CSARDGTYTDTQYF	TGCAGTGCTAGAGATGGGACCTACACAGATACGCAGTATTTT
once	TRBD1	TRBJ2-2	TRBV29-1	CSGYRTQGARTGELFF	TGCAGCGGATACCGAACGCAGGGGGCGAGGACCGGGGAGCTATTTTTT
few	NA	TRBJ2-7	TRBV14	CASSHELSGRPTYEQYF	TGTGCCAGCAGCCATGAACTTTCGGGGAGACCTACCTACGAGCAGTACTTC
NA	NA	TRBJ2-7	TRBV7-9	CASSLAQGTPVYEQYF	TGTGCCAGCAGCTTAGCGCAAGGGACTCCAGTGTACGAGCAGTACTTC
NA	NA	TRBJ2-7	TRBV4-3	CASSRGPDGFYEQYF	TGCGCCAGCAGCCGAGGCCCAGACGGGTTCTACGAGCAGTACTTC
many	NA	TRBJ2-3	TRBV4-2	CASSQGANTQYF	TGTGCCAGCAGCCAAGGGGCCAATACGCAGTATTTT
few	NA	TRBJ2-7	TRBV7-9	CASSPGQGVDYEQYF	TGTGCCAGCAGCCCCGGCCAGGGTGTCGACTACGAGCAGTACTTC
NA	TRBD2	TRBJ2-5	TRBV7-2	CASQDAGGETQYF	TGTGCCAGCCAGGATGCGGGAGGAGAGACCCAGTACTTC
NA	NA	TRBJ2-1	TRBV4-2	CASSPSAGSGNEQFF	TGTGCCAGCAGCCCCTCGGCCGGGTCTGGGAATGAGCAGTTCTTC
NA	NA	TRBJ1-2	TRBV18	CASSPGTKGNYGYTF	TGTGCCAGCTCACCAGGGACCAAGGGGAACTATGGCTACACCTTC
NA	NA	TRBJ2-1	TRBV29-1	CSVTRGGIYNEQFF	TGCAGCGTTACACGAGGGGGGATCTACAATGAGCAGTTCTTC
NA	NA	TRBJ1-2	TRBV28	CASRGSSNYGYTF	TGTGCCAGCAGAGGGTCTTCTAACTATGGCTACACCTTC
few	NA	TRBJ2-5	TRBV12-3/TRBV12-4	CASSLKNKETQYF	TGTGCCAGCAGTTTAAAAAACAAAGAGACCCAGTACTTC
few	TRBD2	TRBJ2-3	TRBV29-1	CSVQLAGGGDTQYF	TGCAGCGTCCAACTAGCGGGAGGGGGAGATACGCAGTATTTT
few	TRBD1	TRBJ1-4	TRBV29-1	CSVEDVDRGMELFF	TGCAGCGTTGAAGATGTGGACAGGGGGATGGAACTGTTTTTT
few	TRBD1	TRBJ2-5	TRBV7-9	CASSSLTGGMGEQYF	TGTGCCAGCAGCTCGTTGACAGGGGGGATGGGGGAGCAGTACTTC
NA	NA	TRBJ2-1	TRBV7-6	CASSSWQGMSDEQFF	TGTGCCAGCAGCTCCTGGCAGGGAATGTCGGATGAGCAGTTCTTC
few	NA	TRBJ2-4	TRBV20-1	CSARVMGGKNIQYF	TGCAGTGCTAGAGTGATGGGAGGCAAAAACATTCAGTACTTC
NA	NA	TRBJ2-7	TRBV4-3	CANSQHEGGYEQYF	TGCGCCAACAGCCAACACGAGGGGGGTTACGAGCAGTACTTC
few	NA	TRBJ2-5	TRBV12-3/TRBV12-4	CASTGDAAETQYF	TGTGCCAGCACCGGGGACGCGGCAGAGACCCAGTACTTC
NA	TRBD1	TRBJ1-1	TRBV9	CASSVATGAVGTEAFF	TGTGCCAGCAGCGTAGCGACAGGGGCGGTGGGCACTGAAGCTTTCTTT
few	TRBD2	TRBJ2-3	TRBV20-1	CSAGPGTSGMIPGDTQYF	TGCAGTGCTGGCCCGGGGACTAGCGGGATGATACCCGGCGATACGCAGTATTTT
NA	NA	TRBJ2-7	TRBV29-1	CSGITGHSYEQYF	TGCAGCGGTATAACGGGCCACTCCTACGAGCAGTACTTC
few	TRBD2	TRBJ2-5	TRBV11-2	CASSLYSGGSEQTQYF	TGTGCCAGCAGCTTATACTCGGGGGGTAGTGAACAGACCCAGTACTTC
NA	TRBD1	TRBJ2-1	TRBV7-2	CASSGRQGASNEQFF	TGTGCCAGCAGCGGTCGACAGGGGGCGAGTAATGAGCAGTTCTTC
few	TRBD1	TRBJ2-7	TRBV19	CASSTPGQGTYEQYF	TGTGCCAGTAGTACACCGGGACAGGGAACCTACGAGCAGTACTTC
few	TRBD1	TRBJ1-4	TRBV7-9	CASSPLEVQGGEKLFF	TGTGCCAGCAGCCCCCTCGAGGTACAGGGGGGTGAAAAACTGTTTTTT
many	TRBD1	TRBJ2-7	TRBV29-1	CSVVRQGVREQYF	TGCAGCGTTGTTCGGCAGGGGGTAAGGGAGCAGTACTTC
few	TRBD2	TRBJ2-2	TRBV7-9	CASSGGTSGPGELFF	TGTGCCAGCAGCGGCGGGACTAGCGGGCCCGGGGAGCTGTTTTTT